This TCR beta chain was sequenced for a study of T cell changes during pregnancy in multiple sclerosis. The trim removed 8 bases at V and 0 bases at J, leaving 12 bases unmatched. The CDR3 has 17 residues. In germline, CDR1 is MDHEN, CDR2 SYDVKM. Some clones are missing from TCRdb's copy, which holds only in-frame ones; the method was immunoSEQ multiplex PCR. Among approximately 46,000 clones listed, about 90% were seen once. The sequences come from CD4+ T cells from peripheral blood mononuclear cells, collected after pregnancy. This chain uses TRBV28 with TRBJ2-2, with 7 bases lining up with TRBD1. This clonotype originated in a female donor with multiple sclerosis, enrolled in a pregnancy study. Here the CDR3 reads CASLTYRGLTNTGELFF. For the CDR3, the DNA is TGTGCCAGCCTTACATATAGGGGGCTTACGAACACCGGGGAGCTGTTTTTT.